This T cell receptor beta chain was captured by sequencing in a study of CD8 T cells in Susac syndrome. Reverse transcription of 0.5 to 1 ug RNA was performed with random hexamers. TCRdb reanalysed the immunoSEQ multiplex PCR reads using MiXCR and keeps one entry per CDR3 protein. The sample carries roughly 88,000 distinct CDR3 sequences, about 95% recorded once. This CDR3 has 16 residues. Between the trimmed V and J ends, which lost 3 bases and 0 bases, there was a span of 12 bases. Looked up from germline, CDR1 is MDHEN and CDR2 is SYDVKM. Patients having Susac syndrome satisfied recently defined diagnostic criteria for definite or probable disease.

The specimen was CD8+ T cells from PBMCs. The TCR sequence derives from a human donor with Susac syndrome. The rearrangement joins TRBV28 to TRBJ1-3; D unresolved. The CDR3 nucleotides are TGTGCCAGCAGTTTCGCCGCCGGGGTCTCTGGAAACACCATATATTTT. The encoded protein is CASSFAAGVSGNTIYF.